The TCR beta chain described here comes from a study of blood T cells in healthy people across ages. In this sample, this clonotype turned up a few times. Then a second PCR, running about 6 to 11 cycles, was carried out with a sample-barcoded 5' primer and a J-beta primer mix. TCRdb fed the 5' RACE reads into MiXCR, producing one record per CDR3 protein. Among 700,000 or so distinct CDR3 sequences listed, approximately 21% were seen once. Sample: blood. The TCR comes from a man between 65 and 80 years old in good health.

CDR3 sequence reads: CASSPRDRAYYGYTF. CDR3 nucleotides: TGTGCCAGCAGCCCCCGTGACAGGGCGTACTATGGCTACACCTTC. The rearrangement links TRBV3-1 to TRBJ1-2; TRBD1 matches 7 bases. Losses at the gene ends were 4 bases for V and 3 bases for J; bases not matched to a gene: 8. Germline CDR1 LGHDT, CDR2 YNNKEL (reference sequence). The CDR3 consists of 15 residues.